This T cell receptor (beta chain) came from a study of blood T cell repertoires in COVID-19. Whole-study context: PBMCs, B-cell-depleted T cells, or T cells were the source of the cDNA or gDNA that made up the material.

The CDR3 spans 15 residues. V was cut by 4 bases and J by 0 bases, with 10 bases left in between. Germline values: CDR1 SGHTA, CDR2 FQGNSA. Generated by immunoSEQ multiplex PCR, the TCRdb table keeps only in-frame clones and is missing some. The sample comprises 400,000 to 550,000 clones, roughly nine tenths of which are singletons, and approximately 2% rests with the top ten. The V gene is TRBV7-2, the J gene TRBJ2-1; D is unclear. The sequence derives from a woman in her late teens or twenties with acute COVID-19. Material for sequencing was PBMCs or T cells enriched from blood (not recorded which). The CDR3 loop is CASSSSENSYNEQFF. The CDR3 DNA reads as TGTGCCAGCAGCTCCAGCGAGAACTCCTACAATGAGCAGTTCTTC.